Below are 9 T cell receptor beta chains sequenced from a single sample in a study of shared clonotypes between healthy human individuals. Sequencing used immunoSEQ multiplex PCR; TCRdb keeps in-frame clones, though not all of them. The table shows over a million clones, with about 80% occurring only once. Sequenced material: memory CD4+ T cells from PBMCs. As to subset: CD45RA-negative fraction. All receptors derive from a young man in good health. Some clones in this sample may be carry-over from other donors' samples.

The chain carries TRBV2 and TRBJ2-7, with unresolved D. Germline V gives CDR1 SNHLY, CDR2 FYNNEI. V was trimmed by 7 bases and J by 0 bases, leaving 13 bases between them. This CDR3 contains 14 residues. The CDR3 sequence: CASKVGRSSYEQYF. The DNA for the CDR3 is TGTGCCAGCAAAGTCGGCAGGAGCTCCTACGAGCAGTACTTC. The complete variable domain, with remaining parts taken from reference TRBV2 and TRBJ2-7, reads EPEVTQTPSHQVTQMGQEVILRCVPISNHLYFYWYRQILGQKVEFLVSFYNNEISEKSEIFDDQFSVERPDGSNFTLKIRSTKLEDSAMYFCASKVGRSSYEQYFGPGTRLTVT.

The chain has TRBV29-1 and TRBJ2-3; 7 bases are a match to TRBD1. The CDR3 runs 12 residues. Trimming at V came to 7 bases and at J to 2 bases, leaving 3 bases not matched to a gene. The germline V gene encodes CDR1 SQVTM and CDR2 ANQGSEA. In DNA form, the CDR3 reads TGCAGCGGGGGACAGACCACAGATACGCAGTATTTT. This codes for CSGGQTTDTQYF.

The chain carries TRBV6-1 and TRBJ2-1, with TRBD2 matching 10 bases. J gave up 4 bases and V 9 bases, and 3 bases lay outside the gene matches. CDR1 is MNHNS, CDR2 SASEGT, per germline. This CDR3 spans 13 amino acids. CDR3 sequence: CASSSGRYNEQFF. Here the CDR3 DNA reads TGTGCCAGTAGTAGCGGGAGGTACAATGAGCAGTTCTTC.

A single count supports this clone. The genes are TRBV5-1 and TRBJ2-5; either TRBD1 or TRBD2 may fit D (6 bases each). The V gene's germline CDR1 is SGHRS and CDR2 YFSETQ. This CDR3 is built from 14 residues. The V gene lost 0 bases and the J gene lost 5 bases, with 11 bases spanning the gap. In nucleotides, the CDR3 is TGCGCCAGCAGCTTGGACAGGGCGGGGGAGACCCAGTACTTC. Encoded protein: CASSLDRAGETQYF.

The chain links TRBV7-9 to TRBJ2-5; weak D call: TRBD2 (5 bases). V lost 2 bases and J 5 bases, leaving 9 bases between the germline ends. Germline-derived CDR1 and CDR2 are SEHNR and FQNEAQ (reference sequence). This CDR3 has 13 amino acids. The CDR3 sequence is CASSLSGGETQYF. CDR3 in DNA: TGTGCCAGCAGCTTAAGCGGTGGGGAGACCCAGTACTTC.

The chain employs TRBV4-2 and TRBJ2-2; a possible D gene is TRBD2 (6 bases). Germline CDR1 is LGHNA and CDR2 is YNFKEQ. With 1 base removed from V and 0 bases from J, the gap between germline ends came to 9 bases. CDR3 length: 16 amino acids. CDR3 in DNA: TGTGCCAGCAGCCAAGGGGCTAGCGCGAACACCGGGGAGCTGTTTTTT. Encoded protein: CASSQGASANTGELFF.

This chain's CDR3 is CASSSWPPAGGYTF. CDR3 nucleotide sequence: TGTGCCAGCAGCTCTTGGCCCCCGGCAGGGGGCTACACCTTC. V and J are TRBV5-6 and TRBJ1-2; D is perhaps TRBD1 (5 bases). The CDR3 is 14 amino acids. CDR1 SGHDT and CDR2 YYEEEE come from the germline V gene. Trimming stripped 3 bases from V and 8 bases from J, with 17 bases between.

This chain links TRBV2 with TRBJ2-2; D is perhaps TRBD1 or TRBD2 (7 bases each). Germline V gene data show CDR1 as SNHLY and CDR2 as FYNNEI. With 6 bases removed from V and 6 bases from J, the gap between germline ends came to 14 bases. The CDR3 runs 14 residues. The CDR3 bases are TGTGCCAGCAGCCGACAGGGAGGGTCCGGGGAGCTGTTTTTT. Translated, it gives CASSRQGGSGELFF. Using reference TRBV2 and TRBJ2-2 for the parts outside the CDR3, the full variable domain is EPEVTQTPSHQVTQMGQEVILRCVPISNHLYFYWYRQILGQKVEFLVSFYNNEISEKSEIFDDQFSVERPDGSNFTLKIRSTKLEDSAMYFCASSRQGGSGELFFGEGSRLTVL.

J is TRBJ2-3 and V is TRBV9, with 9 bases identical to TRBD1. Per germline, CDR1 SGDLS and CDR2 YYNGEE. The CDR3 is made up of 14 amino acids. J lost 5 bases, V lost 4 bases, and 5 bases had no gene match. This chain's CDR3 is CASSFLDRGDTQYF. The CDR3 nucleotides are TGTGCCAGCAGCTTCCTGGACAGGGGAGATACGCAGTATTTT. Full variable domain (rest looked up from reference TRBV9 and TRBJ2-3): DSGVTQTPKHLITATGQRVTLRCSPRSGDLSVYWYQQSLDQGLQFLIQYYNGEERAKGNILERFSAQQFPDLHSELNLSSLELGDSALYFCASSFLDRGDTQYFGPGTRLTVL.